Each of the 15 T cell receptor beta chains below was sequenced from the same sample in a study of T-cell reconstitution after alpha-beta-depleted transplantation in children listed by TCRdb under 2016. Library method: PCR. Data came from an Illumina HiSeq 2500. TCR library preparation used molecular barcoding, with unique molecular identifiers applied to normalize quantification of the TCRbeta repertoire. The public reads were quality trimmed at Q25 with fastp and then assembled into clones with MiXCR by TCRdb, keeping productive beta chains. One record per CDR3 amino acid sequence lists the most common genes and DNA. This sample gives around 450,000 distinct CDR3 sequences in total; 16% of them show up just once. Around 30% of the sample is taken by the ten largest. This specimen's treatment or condition label, interpreted: allogeneic hematopoietic cell transplantation with graft depleted of TCRalphabeta T cells and CD19 B cells.

The sample in question was PBMCs, mostly from graft donor cells, obtained 360 days after TCRalphabeta/CD19-depleted stem cell transplant. These TCRs come from a boy under three years old who had a stem cell transplant for Wiskott-Aldrich syndrome, so the T cells may come from the graft donor.

Concerning this clonotype itself: A junction boundary mismatches the germline segment, possibly from a read error. The rearrangement uses TRBV9 and TRBJ2-7; no firm D call. CDR3 length equals 15 residues. Germline CDR1 is SGDLS and CDR2 is YYNGEE. CDR3 nucleotides: TGTGCCAGCAGCGTAGTGCGACCTGAGAGAAAGTGCAACAACTTC. Translated: CASSVVRPERKCNNF.

This clonotype was observed at least ten times. The chain carries TRBV5-5 and TRBJ2-7, with a weak D call TRBD1 (6 bases). The CDR3 length is 13 residues. The V end was cut by 2 bases, the J end by 6 bases, with 12 bases between. Germline loops: CDR1 SGHKS, CDR2 YYEKEE (reference sequence). The CDR3 nucleotides read TGTGCCAGCAGCTTTTTGGACAGAATCGAGCAGTACTTC. This translates into CASSFLDRIEQYF.

The chain uses TRBV5-1 and TRBJ2-1, with 8 bases identical to TRBD1. The CDR3 sequence is 14 residues long. The V gene end was trimmed by 7 bases and the J gene end by 0 bases; junction bases not matched to a gene: 3. Per the germline V gene, CDR1 is SGHRS and CDR2 is YFSETQ. The CDR3 reads CASSDRASYNEQFF. The CDR3 nucleotides read TGCGCCAGCTCGGACAGGGCCTCCTACAATGAGCAGTTCTTC.

The CDR3 here is CAWSEQTDTQYF. In DNA, the CDR3 is TGTGCCTGGAGTGAACAGACAGATACGCAGTATTTT. V usage is TRBV30 and J usage is TRBJ2-3; D not certain. Per the germline V gene, CDR1 is GTSNPN and CDR2 is SVGIG (reference sequence). V was pared by 1 base and J by 3 bases, with 5 bases between. The CDR3 is 12 amino acids.

The chain has TRBV24-1 and TRBJ2-2; the D gene is possibly TRBD2 (7 bases). V shed 7 bases and J shed 5 bases, with 22 bases lying between them. CDR3 length: 17 residues. Germline V lookup: CDR1 KGHDR, CDR2 SFDVKD. The CDR3 loop reads CATSGGRASLITGELFF. Written as DNA, the CDR3 is TGTGCCACCAGCGGGGGGCGAGCTAGCCTTATTACCGGGGAGCTGTTTTTT.

The J gene is TRBJ2-5, the V gene TRBV15; no clear D gene. With 1 base removed from V and 1 base from J, the gap between germline ends came to 10 bases. The germline gives CDR1 LNHNV, CDR2 YYDKDF (reference sequence). The CDR3 runs to 15 residues. The CDR3 here is CATSRGEAFQETQYF. The CDR3 bases are TGTGCCACCAGCAGAGGCGAGGCGTTCCAAGAGACCCAGTACTTC.

This clonotype showed up just a few times. The chain carries TRBV7-8 and TRBJ2-7; D could derive from TRBD1 or TRBD2 (5 bases each). In germline, CDR1 is SGHVS, CDR2 FQNEAQ. Trimming took 5 bases from V and 2 from J, leaving 16 bases between them. This CDR3 contains 15 residues. In DNA, the CDR3 is TGTGCCAGCAGCCTACGGCTGGGGGATGCCTACGAGCAGTACTTC. Its protein is CASSLRLGDAYEQYF.

This clonotype was counted a few times. The V call is TRBV5-1, the J call TRBJ1-4; no reliable D call. The CDR3 covers 15 residues. The germline gives CDR1 SGHRS, CDR2 YFSETQ. V gave up 1 base and J gave up 0 bases, with 7 bases separating them. CDR3 region: CASSLSLATNEKLFF. Written as DNA, the CDR3 is TGCGCCAGCAGCTTGTCCTTAGCAACTAATGAAAAACTGTTTTTT.

This clonotype was counted between two and nine times. The chain carries TRBV4-2 and TRBJ1-5, with D possibly matching TRBD1 (5 bases). V lost 1 base and J 2 bases, leaving 15 bases between the germline ends. This CDR3 is 17 amino acids long. Germline CDR1 reads LGHNA; CDR2 reads YNFKEQ. The CDR3 region has the DNA TGTGCCAGCAGCCAAGCACTGGGGGGGGTTGGCAATCAGCCCCAGCATTTT. Its translation is CASSQALGGVGNQPQHF.

This clonotype was observed a handful of times. The chain joins TRBV29-1 to TRBJ2-3; D possibly corresponds to TRBD2 (6 bases). The CDR3 totals 12 residues. The V gene lost 6 bases and the J gene lost 6 bases, with 13 bases spanning the gap. Germline loops: CDR1 SQVTM, CDR2 ANQGSEA. CDR3 loop: CSVGRGFDTQYF. The CDR3, as DNA: TGCAGCGTAGGGCGGGGATTTGATACGCAGTATTTT.

A few counts support this clonotype. The chain combines TRBV20-1 with TRBJ2-5; D unresolved. This CDR3 spans 13 amino acids. Germline V CDR1 and CDR2: DFQATT, SNEGSKA (reference sequence). Trimming left V 1 base short and J 5 bases short, with 11 bases between. CDR3 in DNA: TGCAGTGCTAGAGGTGGGGTCGTGGAGACCCAGTACTTC. This translates into CSARGGVVETQYF.

V usage is TRBV30 and J usage is TRBJ2-2, with D possibly being TRBD1 or TRBD2 (5 bases each). V lost 3 bases and J 4 bases, leaving 9 bases between the germline ends. This CDR3 comprises 13 residues. CDR1 is GTSNPN, CDR2 SVGIG, per germline (reference sequence). CDR3 nucleotides: TGTGCCTGGAGAAAAGGGACCACCGGGGAGCTGTTTTTT. Protein sequence: CAWRKGTTGELFF.

This clonotype appeared a few times. V and J are TRBV7-8 and TRBJ2-1; D assignment may be TRBD1 or TRBD2 (5 bases each). Trimming cost V 1 base and J 5 bases, with 27 bases left between them. Germline V gene sequence: CDR1 SGHVS, CDR2 FQNEAQ. The CDR3 has 20 amino acids. CDR3 sequence reads: CASSLGRGTPALPGNNEQFF. The CDR3 coding sequence is TGTGCCAGCAGCTTAGGCCGAGGGACGCCTGCCCTCCCAGGTAACAATGAGCAGTTCTTC. Complete variable domain (other parts from reference TRBV7-8 and TRBJ2-1): GAGVSQSPRYKVAKRGQDVALRCDPISGHVSLFWYQQALGQGPEFLTYFQNEAQLDKSGLPSDRFFAERPEGSVSTLKIQRTQQEDSAVYLCASSLGRGTPALPGNNEQFFGPGTRLTVL.

J is TRBJ2-4 and V is TRBV10-2, with D possibly being TRBD1 or TRBD2 (5 bases each). The V gene's germline CDR1 is WSHSY and CDR2 SAAADI. This CDR3 is 15 amino acids long. Trimming took 6 bases from V and 2 from J, leaving 14 bases between them. CDR3 loop: CASRQGVGTKNIQYF. The CDR3, as DNA: TGCGCCAGCAGGCAGGGAGTAGGAACCAAAAACATTCAGTACTTC.

The J gene is TRBJ2-3, the V gene TRBV5-1; unclear D gene. Germline V lookup: CDR1 SGHRS, CDR2 YFSETQ. Trimming cost V 0 bases and J 2 bases, with 7 bases left between them. There are 14 residues in the CDR3. Here the CDR3 DNA reads TGCGCCAGCAGCTTGGGGGTTACCACAGATACGCAGTATTTT. Amino acids: CASSLGVTTDTQYF.